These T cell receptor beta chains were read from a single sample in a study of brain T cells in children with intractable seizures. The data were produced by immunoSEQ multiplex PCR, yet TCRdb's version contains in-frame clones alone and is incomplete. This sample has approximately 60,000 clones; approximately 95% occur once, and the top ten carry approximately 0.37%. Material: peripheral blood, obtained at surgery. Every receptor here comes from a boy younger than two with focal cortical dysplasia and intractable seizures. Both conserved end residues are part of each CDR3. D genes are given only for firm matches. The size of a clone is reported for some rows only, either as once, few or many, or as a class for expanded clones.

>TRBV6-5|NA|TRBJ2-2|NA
TGTGCCAGCAGTCCACAGAACACCGGGGAGCTGTTTTTT
CASSPQNTGELFF
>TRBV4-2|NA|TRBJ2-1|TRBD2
TGTGCCAGCAGCCAAGGGGTAAGCGGGGGGACCCCCAATGAGCAGTTCTTC
CASSQGVSGGTPNEQFF
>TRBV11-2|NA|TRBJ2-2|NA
TGTGCCAGCAGCTTAGAGGGGGGCGCTGGCGGGGAGCTGTTTTTT
CASSLEGGAGGELFF
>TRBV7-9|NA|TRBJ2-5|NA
TGTGCCAGCAGCCCCGGGCACAGGGAAGAGACCCAGTACTTC
CASSPGHREETQYF
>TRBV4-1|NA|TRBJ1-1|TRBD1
TGCGCCAGCAGTCCACAGGGGTTGAACACTGAAGCTTTCTTT
CASSPQGLNTEAFF
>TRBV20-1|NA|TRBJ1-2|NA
TGCAGTGCTAGTCGCGACACCTCTCTCTATGGCTACACCTTC
CSASRDTSLYGYTF
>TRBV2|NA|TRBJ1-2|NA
TGTGCCACCATCCCGTGGGGCACGTTCTATGGCTACACCTTC
CATIPWGTFYGYTF
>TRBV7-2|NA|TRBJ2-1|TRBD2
TGTGCCAGCAGCTTAAGGGCGGGGGGAGAGCAGTTCTTC
CASSLRAGGEQFF
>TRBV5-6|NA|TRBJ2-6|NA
TGTGCCAGCAGCTTGTACATAGATGGCAACGTCCTGACTTTC
CASSLYIDGNVLTF
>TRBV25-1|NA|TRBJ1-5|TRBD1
TGTGCCAGCAGTGAATCGCGGGACAGCAGCAATCAGCCCCAGCATTTT
CASSESRDSSNQPQHF
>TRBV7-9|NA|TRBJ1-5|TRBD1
TGTGCCAGCAGCTCGGACAGGGGCAAGGAATATAGCCCCCCCCAGCATTTT
CASSSDRGKEYSPPQHF
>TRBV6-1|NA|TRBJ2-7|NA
TGTGCCAGCAGTGATCCGGGGGACATGGTTTACGAGCAGTACTTC
CASSDPGDMVYEQYF
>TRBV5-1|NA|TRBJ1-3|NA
TGCGCCAGCAGCCCGGGACACCTCTCTGGAAACACCATATATTTT
CASSPGHLSGNTIYF
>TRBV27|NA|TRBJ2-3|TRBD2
TGTGCCAGCAGTTCAAGTTCCCGGGGGGGGTCTCCCACAGATACGCAGTATTTT
CASSSSSRGGSPTDTQYF
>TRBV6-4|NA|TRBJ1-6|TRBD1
TGTGCCAGCAGTGAGGGACAGGGATTGGGTTCACCCCTCCACTTT
CASSEGQGLGSPLHF
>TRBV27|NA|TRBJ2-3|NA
TGTGCCAGCAGACGGGAGTCCTCCACAGATACGCAGTATTTT
CASRRESSTDTQYF
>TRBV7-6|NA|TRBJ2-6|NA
TGTGCCAGCAGCTTAAGCTCGAGCTCTGGGGCCAACGTCCTGACTTTC
CASSLSSSSGANVLTF
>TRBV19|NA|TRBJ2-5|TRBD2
TGTGCCAGTAGTCCCCCCGGACTAGCGGGAGAGACCCAGTACTTC
CASSPPGLAGETQYF
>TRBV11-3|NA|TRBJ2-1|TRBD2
TGTGCCAGCAGCCCACCGACTAGCGGTGTCATGGATGAGCAGTTCTTC
CASSPPTSGVMDEQFF
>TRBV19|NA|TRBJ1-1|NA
TGTGCCAGTAGTTCAGACAGCTTTATGAACACTGAAGCTTTCTTT
CASSSDSFMNTEAFF
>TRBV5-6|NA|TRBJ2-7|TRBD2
TGTGCCAGCAGCGACGGGACTAGCGGCTCCTACGAGCAGTACTTC
CASSDGTSGSYEQYF
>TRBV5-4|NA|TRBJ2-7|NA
TGTGCCAGCAGCTTAGAGCCCGGAACTTATTTCGAGCAGTACTTC
CASSLEPGTYFEQYF
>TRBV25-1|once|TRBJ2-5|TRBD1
TGTGCCAGCAGTGAATCCGCCGGACAGGGACCTCAAGAGACCCAGTACTTC
CASSESAGQGPQETQYF
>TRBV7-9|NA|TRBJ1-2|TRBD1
TGTGCCAGCAGCGCCACAGGGGACTATGGCTACACCTTC
CASSATGDYGYTF
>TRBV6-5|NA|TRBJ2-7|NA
TGTGCCAGCAGCCGAGCACCGGGCCCTGCCTACGAGCAGTACTTC
CASSRAPGPAYEQYF
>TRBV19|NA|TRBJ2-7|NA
TGTGCCAGTAGTCGCAGTCCTATCTACGAGCAGTACTTC
CASSRSPIYEQYF
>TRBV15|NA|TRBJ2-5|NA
TGTGCCACCAGCAGTGGACAGGAGGGTAGGGAGACCCAGTACTTC
CATSSGQEGRETQYF
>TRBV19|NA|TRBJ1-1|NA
TGTGCCAGTAGTACACCATTGCAGGGGATGCCAAACACTGAAGCTTTCTTT
CASSTPLQGMPNTEAFF
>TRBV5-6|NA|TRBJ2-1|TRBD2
TGTGCCAGCAGCTTGTGGGGGATAAGCGGGAGGTTTGACAATGAGCAGTTCTTC
CASSLWGISGRFDNEQFF
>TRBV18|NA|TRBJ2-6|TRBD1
TGTGCCAGCTCACCCAGGACAGGGAGCTCTGGGGCCAACGTCCTGACTTTC
CASSPRTGSSGANVLTF
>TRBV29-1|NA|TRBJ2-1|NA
TGCAGCGTTGTTAGGGGGGGGGATGAGCAGTTCTTC
CSVVRGGDEQFF
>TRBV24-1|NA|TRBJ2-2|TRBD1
TGTGCCACCAGTGATTTGGGGCAGGGGGCGAACACCGGGGAGCTGTTTTTT
CATSDLGQGANTGELFF
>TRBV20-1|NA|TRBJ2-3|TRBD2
TGCAGTGCTAGTTTCGGGGGGGAGACAGATACGCAGTATTTT
CSASFGGETDTQYF
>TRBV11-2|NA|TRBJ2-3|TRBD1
TGTGCCAGCAGCTCGAGGACAGGGGGCACAGATACGCAGTATTTT
CASSSRTGGTDTQYF